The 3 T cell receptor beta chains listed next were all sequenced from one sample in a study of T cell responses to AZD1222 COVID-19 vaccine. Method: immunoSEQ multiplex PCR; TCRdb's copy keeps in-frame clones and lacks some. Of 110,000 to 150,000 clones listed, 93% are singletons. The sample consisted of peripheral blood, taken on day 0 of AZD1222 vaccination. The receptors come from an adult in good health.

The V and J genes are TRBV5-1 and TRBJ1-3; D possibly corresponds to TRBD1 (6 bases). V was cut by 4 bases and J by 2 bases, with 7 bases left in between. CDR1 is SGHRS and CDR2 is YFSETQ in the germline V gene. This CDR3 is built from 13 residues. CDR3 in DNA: TGCGCCAGCAGCAGGGGGGCTGGAAACACCATATATTTT. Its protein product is CASSRGAGNTIYF.

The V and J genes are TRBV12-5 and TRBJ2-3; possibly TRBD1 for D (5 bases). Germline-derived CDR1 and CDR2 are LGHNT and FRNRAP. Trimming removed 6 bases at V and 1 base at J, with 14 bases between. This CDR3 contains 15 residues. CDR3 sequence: CASGQIGAGTDTQYF. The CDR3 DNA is TGTGCTAGTGGCCAGATAGGGGCGGGCACAGATACGCAGTATTTT.

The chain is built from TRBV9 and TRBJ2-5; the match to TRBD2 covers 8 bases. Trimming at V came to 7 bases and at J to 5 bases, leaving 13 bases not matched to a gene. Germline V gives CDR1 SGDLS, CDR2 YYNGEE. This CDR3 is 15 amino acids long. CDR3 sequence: CASAGGSGGRETQYF. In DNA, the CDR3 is TGTGCCAGCGCCGGTGGGAGCGGGGGACGCGAGACCCAGTACTTC. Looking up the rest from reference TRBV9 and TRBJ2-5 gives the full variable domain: DSGVTQTPKHLITATGQRVTLRCSPRSGDLSVYWYQQSLDQGLQFLIQYYNGEERAKGNILERFSAQQFPDLHSELNLSSLELGDSALYFCASAGGSGGRETQYFGPGTRLLVL.